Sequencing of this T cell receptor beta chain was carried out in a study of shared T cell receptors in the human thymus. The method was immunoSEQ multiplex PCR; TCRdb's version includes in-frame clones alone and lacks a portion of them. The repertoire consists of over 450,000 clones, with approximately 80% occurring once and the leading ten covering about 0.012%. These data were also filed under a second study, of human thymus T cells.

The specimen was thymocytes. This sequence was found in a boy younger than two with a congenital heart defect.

CDR3 bases: TGCGCCAGCAGCCAAGTCGATAGCATCCGTGGCGGGAGGACAGATACGCAGTATTTT. The encoded protein is CASSQVDSIRGGRTDTQYF. V usage is TRBV4-1 and J usage is TRBJ2-3; the match to TRBD2 covers 8 bases. Unmatched junction bases numbered 15, after V lost 1 base and J lost 3 bases. This CDR3 is built from 19 residues. Germline loops: CDR1 MGHRA, CDR2 YSYEKL.